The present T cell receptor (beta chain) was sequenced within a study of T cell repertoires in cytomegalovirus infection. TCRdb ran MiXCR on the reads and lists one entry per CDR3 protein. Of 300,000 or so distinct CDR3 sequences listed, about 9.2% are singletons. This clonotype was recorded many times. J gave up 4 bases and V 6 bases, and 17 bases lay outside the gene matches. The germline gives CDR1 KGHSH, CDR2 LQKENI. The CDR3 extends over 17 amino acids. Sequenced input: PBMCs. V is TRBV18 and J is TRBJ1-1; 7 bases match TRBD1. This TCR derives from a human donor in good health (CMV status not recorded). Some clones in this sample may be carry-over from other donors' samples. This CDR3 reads CASSPGLGTAGGTEAFF. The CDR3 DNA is TGTGCCAGCTCCCCCGGGTTGGGGACAGCCGGCGGCACTGAAGCTTTCTTT.